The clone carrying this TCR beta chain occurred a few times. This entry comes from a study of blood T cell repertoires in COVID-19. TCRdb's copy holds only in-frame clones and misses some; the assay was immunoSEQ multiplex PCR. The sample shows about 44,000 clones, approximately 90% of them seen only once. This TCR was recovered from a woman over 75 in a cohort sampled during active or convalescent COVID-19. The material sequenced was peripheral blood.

CDR3 bases: TGTGCCAGCAGGCAGGGGGCAGGAACCGGGGAGCTGTTTTTT. It codes for CASRQGAGTGELFF. V gene TRBV3-1 (or the pseudogene TRBV3-2) combines with J gene TRBJ2-2, with 8 bases fitting TRBD1. Germline assignment: CDR1 LGHDT and CDR2 YNNKEL (reference sequence). CDR3 size: 14 residues. V was pared by 6 bases and J by 5 bases, with 5 bases of the junction left unmatched.